These T cell receptor beta chains were read from a single sample in a study of identical twins. TCRdb processed the 5' RACE reads anew with MiXCR; each CDR3 protein has one entry. The profile shows hundreds of thousands of distinct CDR3 sequences, approximately 22% of them singletons. These data also formed part of another study, on T cells expressing NK-cell markers.

Sequencing was done on a sample of PBMCs. All receptors derive from a woman aged 18-29 years in good health. Both conserved end residues are part of each CDR3. The D gene is left open where the match is weak. The size field is filled for only some rows; it gives once, few, many or a size class.

CDR3nt: TGTGCCAGCAGATACAGGTTTACTAGCACAGATACGCAGTATTTT
CDR3aa: CASRYRFTSTDTQYF
d_gene: -
abundance: few
v_gene: TRBV12-3/TRBV12-4
j_gene: TRBJ2-3

CDR3nt: TGCAGTGCTACTGCCAGGGGTCAGCCCCAGCATTTT
CDR3aa: CSATARGQPQHF
d_gene: -
abundance: few
v_gene: TRBV20-1
j_gene: TRBJ1-5

CDR3nt: TGTGCCAGCAGCTTATCTGGGACAGGGTTCGACGAGCAGTACTTC
CDR3aa: CASSLSGTGFDEQYF
d_gene: TRBD1
abundance: -
v_gene: TRBV7-9
j_gene: TRBJ2-7

CDR3nt: TGCAGCGTTGAAGACGGACTAGCGGGAGTTCGGGAGCAGTACTTC
CDR3aa: CSVEDGLAGVREQYF
d_gene: TRBD2
abundance: -
v_gene: TRBV29-1
j_gene: TRBJ2-7

CDR3nt: TGTGCCAGCAGGGGACTGATAAACTATGGCTACACCTTC
CDR3aa: CASRGLINYGYTF
d_gene: -
abundance: -
v_gene: TRBV12-3/TRBV12-4
j_gene: TRBJ1-2

CDR3nt: TGCAGTGCTAGTAGTTTTAGCGGGGGCACAGATACGCAGTATTTT
CDR3aa: CSASSFSGGTDTQYF
d_gene: TRBD2
abundance: few
v_gene: TRBV20-1
j_gene: TRBJ2-3

CDR3nt: TGTGCCAGCAGTGAACAGGGAAACGGGGAGCTGTTTTTT
CDR3aa: CASSEQGNGELFF
d_gene: -
abundance: -
v_gene: TRBV6-4
j_gene: TRBJ2-2

CDR3nt: TGTGCCAGCAGCTCACCCTTGAGCTTAGGGACTAGCGGCACCGGGGAGCTGTTTTTT
CDR3aa: CASSSPLSLGTSGTGELFF
d_gene: TRBD2
abundance: many
v_gene: TRBV7-6
j_gene: TRBJ2-2

CDR3nt: TGCAGTGCTAGAGATAGTTCCCGTAGTGCCAAAAACATTCAGTACTTC
CDR3aa: CSARDSSRSAKNIQYF
d_gene: -
abundance: many
v_gene: TRBV20-1
j_gene: TRBJ2-4

CDR3nt: TGCAGCGTTCCCCCTAGCGGGAGTGGAGATACGCAGTATTTT
CDR3aa: CSVPPSGSGDTQYF
d_gene: TRBD2
abundance: -
v_gene: TRBV29-1
j_gene: TRBJ2-3

CDR3nt: TGTGCCAGCAGTTTAGGACAGGGTCCTGGCTATGGCTACACCTTC
CDR3aa: CASSLGQGPGYGYTF
d_gene: TRBD1
abundance: few
v_gene: TRBV12-3/TRBV12-4
j_gene: TRBJ1-2

CDR3nt: TGTGCCAGCAGCCCGGGGATTGTGGTCGGAGAGACCCAGTACTTC
CDR3aa: CASSPGIVVGETQYF
d_gene: -
abundance: few
v_gene: TRBV7-2
j_gene: TRBJ2-5

CDR3nt: TGTGCCAGCAGCCGAGGACCCAAGGGATACATTCAGTACTTC
CDR3aa: CASSRGPKGYIQYF
d_gene: -
abundance: -
v_gene: TRBV3-1
j_gene: TRBJ2-4

CDR3nt: TGTGCCAGCAGTTTAGACAGCCTCCGGAGCTCCTACAATGAGCAGTTCTTC
CDR3aa: CASSLDSLRSSYNEQFF
d_gene: -
abundance: -
v_gene: TRBV12-3/TRBV12-4
j_gene: TRBJ2-1

CDR3nt: TGTGCCAGCAGCTTGGAGCAGGGGCTTAATTCACCCCTCCACTTT
CDR3aa: CASSLEQGLNSPLHF
d_gene: -
abundance: many
v_gene: TRBV5-6
j_gene: TRBJ1-6

CDR3nt: TGCGCCAGCACCCGCGGAGGGAACACAGATACGCAGTATTTT
CDR3aa: CASTRGGNTDTQYF
d_gene: -
abundance: few
v_gene: TRBV5-1
j_gene: TRBJ2-3

CDR3nt: TGCAGCGTCGTTATAAGAAACCCCACCTACGAGCAGTACTTC
CDR3aa: CSVVIRNPTYEQYF
d_gene: -
abundance: many
v_gene: TRBV29-1
j_gene: TRBJ2-7

CDR3nt: TGCGCCAGCAGCATTTCGACAGGAGCCTCCTACGAGCAGTACTTC
CDR3aa: CASSISTGASYEQYF
d_gene: -
abundance: many
v_gene: TRBV5-1
j_gene: TRBJ2-7

CDR3nt: TGTGCCAGCAGTTTAGGGGGGAACACGAACACCGGGGAGCTGTTTTTT
CDR3aa: CASSLGGNTNTGELFF
d_gene: -
abundance: -
v_gene: TRBV12-3/TRBV12-4
j_gene: TRBJ2-2

CDR3nt: TGTGCCAGCAGTACCGGACAGGGGCGTGAAGCTTTCTTT
CDR3aa: CASSTGQGREAFF
d_gene: TRBD1
abundance: many
v_gene: TRBV12-3/TRBV12-4
j_gene: TRBJ1-1

CDR3nt: TGTGCCAGCAGAGTGACTAGCGGGACGAATGAGCAGTTCTTC
CDR3aa: CASRVTSGTNEQFF
d_gene: TRBD2
abundance: -
v_gene: TRBV2
j_gene: TRBJ2-1

CDR3nt: TGTGCCAGCTCACCACCGAATGGAGCGCAGTATTTT
CDR3aa: CASSPPNGAQYF
d_gene: -
abundance: many
v_gene: TRBV18
j_gene: TRBJ2-3

CDR3nt: TGCAGTGCTAGCGGGAGAGCAGACAATGAGCAGTTCTTC
CDR3aa: CSASGRADNEQFF
d_gene: -
abundance: many
v_gene: TRBV20-1
j_gene: TRBJ2-1

CDR3nt: TGTGCCAGCAGAACACCGGGAGGAACGAGATCCTACGAGCAGTACTTC
CDR3aa: CASRTPGGTRSYEQYF
d_gene: TRBD2
abundance: -
v_gene: TRBV6-2/TRBV6-3
j_gene: TRBJ2-7

CDR3nt: TGTGCCAGCAGCTTCGGGGGTCGTCAAGAGACCCAGTACTTC
CDR3aa: CASSFGGRQETQYF
d_gene: -
abundance: -
v_gene: TRBV7-3
j_gene: TRBJ2-5

CDR3nt: TGTGCCACCAGTGATTCTCGAAACAGGAAGACAGTAGAGGCGCAGTATTTT
CDR3aa: CATSDSRNRKTVEAQYF
d_gene: -
abundance: few
v_gene: TRBV24-1
j_gene: TRBJ2-3

CDR3nt: TGTGCCAGCAGCTTAAGTACTCCTAGCACAGATACGCAGTATTTT
CDR3aa: CASSLSTPSTDTQYF
d_gene: -
abundance: -
v_gene: TRBV11-2
j_gene: TRBJ2-3

CDR3nt: TGTGCCAGCAGTTTATATGTAGGGGAGCCCCAGCATTTT
CDR3aa: CASSLYVGEPQHF
d_gene: -
abundance: -
v_gene: TRBV12-3/TRBV12-4
j_gene: TRBJ1-5

CDR3nt: TGCAGTGCTAGACCGACAGGGGCGGACACTGAAGCTTTCTTT
CDR3aa: CSARPTGADTEAFF
d_gene: TRBD1
abundance: few
v_gene: TRBV20-1
j_gene: TRBJ1-1

CDR3nt: TGTGCCAGTTACAGGGACCCCTACGAGCAGTACTTC
CDR3aa: CASYRDPYEQYF
d_gene: -
abundance: few
v_gene: TRBV12-3/TRBV12-4
j_gene: TRBJ2-7

CDR3nt: TGTGCCATCCCGCAGGGGGCTGGCTACACCTTC
CDR3aa: CAIPQGAGYTF
d_gene: TRBD1
abundance: -
v_gene: TRBV19
j_gene: TRBJ1-2

CDR3nt: TGTGCCAGCAGTTTAGTGCCAGTCTCTAACAATCAGCCCCAGCATTTT
CDR3aa: CASSLVPVSNNQPQHF
d_gene: -
abundance: -
v_gene: TRBV12-3/TRBV12-4
j_gene: TRBJ1-5

CDR3nt: TGTGCCAGCAGTACCGGTATAAGGGGCGGCCGTCAGCCCCAGCATTTT
CDR3aa: CASSTGIRGGRQPQHF
d_gene: -
abundance: -
v_gene: TRBV28
j_gene: TRBJ1-5

CDR3nt: TGCAGCGTCTCAGGGAGCGAGCAGTACTTC
CDR3aa: CSVSGSEQYF
d_gene: -
abundance: few
v_gene: TRBV29-1
j_gene: TRBJ2-7

CDR3nt: TGTGCCAGCAGCCCCGGGACATTTAGCTCCTACAATGAGCAGTTCTTC
CDR3aa: CASSPGTFSSYNEQFF
d_gene: -
abundance: -
v_gene: TRBV11-3
j_gene: TRBJ2-1

CDR3nt: TGCGCCAGCAGCTTCGGGACCCCTCCAGATACGCAGTATTTT
CDR3aa: CASSFGTPPDTQYF
d_gene: -
abundance: -
v_gene: TRBV5-1
j_gene: TRBJ2-3

CDR3nt: TGCGCCAGCAACCCGATTCCTTCACGGGGCTCCTACGAGCAGTACTTC
CDR3aa: CASNPIPSRGSYEQYF
d_gene: -
abundance: -
v_gene: TRBV4-3
j_gene: TRBJ2-7

CDR3nt: TGTGCTAGTGGTTTGGCTGCTTTCAGCGGGAGGGGGAATGAGCAGTTCTTC
CDR3aa: CASGLAAFSGRGNEQFF
d_gene: TRBD2
abundance: few
v_gene: TRBV12-5
j_gene: TRBJ2-1

CDR3nt: TGTGCCACCAGAGAAGACAGGGGGGCAGAGAATGAGCAGTTCTTC
CDR3aa: CATREDRGAENEQFF
d_gene: TRBD1
abundance: few
v_gene: TRBV15
j_gene: TRBJ2-1

CDR3nt: TGCAGCGTACTAGCGAACCTCTACAATGAGCAGTTCTTC
CDR3aa: CSVLANLYNEQFF
d_gene: TRBD2
abundance: few
v_gene: TRBV29-1
j_gene: TRBJ2-1

CDR3nt: TGTGCCAGCAGTTCCGGGACTATCGTTCGTTTTGGTTCAGATACGCAGTATTTT
CDR3aa: CASSSGTIVRFGSDTQYF
d_gene: TRBD2
abundance: -
v_gene: TRBV12-3/TRBV12-4
j_gene: TRBJ2-3

CDR3nt: TGCGCCAGCAGTGACAGAAGCGGGGTGGGGGAGACCCAGTACTTC
CDR3aa: CASSDRSGVGETQYF
d_gene: TRBD2
abundance: few
v_gene: TRBV10-2
j_gene: TRBJ2-5

CDR3nt: TGTGCCAGCAGTAGCGGGGGGGCTAGCACAGATACGCAGTATTTT
CDR3aa: CASSSGGASTDTQYF
d_gene: TRBD2
abundance: many
v_gene: TRBV6-4
j_gene: TRBJ2-3

CDR3nt: TGTGCCAGCAGCTTATACTTGAGAGGGGGCACAGGGAAAAGCATTCAGTACTTC
CDR3aa: CASSLYLRGGTGKSIQYF
d_gene: TRBD1
abundance: few
v_gene: TRBV11-2
j_gene: TRBJ2-4

CDR3nt: TGTGCCAGCAGCCGGGTCGAGGATACGCAGTATTTT
CDR3aa: CASSRVEDTQYF
d_gene: -
abundance: -
v_gene: TRBV3-1
j_gene: TRBJ2-3

CDR3nt: TGCAGTGCTAGTTGGGAATCCTACGAGCAGTACTTC
CDR3aa: CSASWESYEQYF
d_gene: -
abundance: -
v_gene: TRBV20-1
j_gene: TRBJ2-7

CDR3nt: TGTGCCAGCAGCTCCGACCGACTAGCGGGGGACAATGAGCAGTTCTTC
CDR3aa: CASSSDRLAGDNEQFF
d_gene: TRBD2
abundance: -
v_gene: TRBV7-2
j_gene: TRBJ2-1